This T cell receptor (beta chain) stems from a study of T cell repertoires in cytomegalovirus infection. About the study: A matching HLA type, together with CMV infection, was signaled by public TCR beta signatures.

TCRdb fed the reads into MiXCR, producing one record per CDR3 protein. The table has some 300,000 distinct CDR3 sequences, approximately 8.9% seen once; the top ten hold about 2.3%. Study-wide points: HLA-C-restricted CMV-specific TCR beta clonotypes prevailed in the ex vivo response.

This clonotype was detected many times. What it recognizes is unknown. One end of the junction is discordant with germline, which a read error may explain. Per the germline V gene, CDR1 is SGHVS and CDR2 is FNYEAQ. CDR3 length: 15 amino acids. J is TRBJ1-4 and V is TRBV7-6; no definite D call. This TCR came from a human donor in good health (CMV status not recorded). Some clones in this sample may be carry-over from other donors' samples. Sample: PBMCs. CDR3 nucleotides: TGTGCCAGCAGCTTAAGTAGGTCAACGAATGAAAAACTGTTTTTT. Its translation is CASSLSRSTNEKLFF.